This TCR beta chain was identified in a study of T cells in narcolepsy. The overall study: Healthy controls were enrolled alongside patients with narcolepsy type 1 or type 2.

This CDR3 spans 16 amino acids. V was cut by 5 bases and J by 8 bases, with 21 bases left in between. Germline V gene data show CDR1 as SGHVS and CDR2 as FQNEAQ. The assay was immunoSEQ multiplex PCR, and TCRdb's table has in-frame clones only and misses some. The top ten hold under 2% of the sample, which has 30,000 to 45,000 clones, about 85% seen once. This clone was found once. Its antigen is unidentified. Study findings and constraints: HCRT-specific and TRIB2-specific autoreactive clonotypes appeared among same-patient CSF and blood CD4+ clonotypes. Autoreactive clone sequences were missing from some blood memory CD4+ repertoires. Healthy controls reportedly lacked the autoreactive clonotypes serially found in patients' blood.

The chain combines TRBV7-8 with TRBJ1-4, with D uncertain. The sequence derives from a human donor with narcolepsy. Sequenced material: CD45RA- memory CD4+ T cells from PBMCs. In DNA form, the CDR3 reads TGTGCCAGCAGCCCAAGTTACTTGGTACGAACCGAAAAACTGTTTTTT. It specifies CASSPSYLVRTEKLFF.